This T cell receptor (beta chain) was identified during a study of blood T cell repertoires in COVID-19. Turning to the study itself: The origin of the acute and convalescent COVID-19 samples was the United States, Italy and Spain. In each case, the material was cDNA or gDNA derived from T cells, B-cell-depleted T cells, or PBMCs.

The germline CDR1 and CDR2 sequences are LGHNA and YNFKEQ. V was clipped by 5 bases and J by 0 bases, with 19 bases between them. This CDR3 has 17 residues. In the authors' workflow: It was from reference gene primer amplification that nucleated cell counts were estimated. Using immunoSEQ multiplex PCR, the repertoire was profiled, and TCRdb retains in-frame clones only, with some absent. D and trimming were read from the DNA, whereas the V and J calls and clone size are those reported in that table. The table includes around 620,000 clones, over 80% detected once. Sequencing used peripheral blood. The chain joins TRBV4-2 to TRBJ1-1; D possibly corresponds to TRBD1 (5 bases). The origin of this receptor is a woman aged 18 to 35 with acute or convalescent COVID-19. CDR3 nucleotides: TGTGCCAGCAGCACTCAACGTACAGGAAAAATGAACACTGAAGCTTTCTTT. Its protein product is CASSTQRTGKMNTEAFF.